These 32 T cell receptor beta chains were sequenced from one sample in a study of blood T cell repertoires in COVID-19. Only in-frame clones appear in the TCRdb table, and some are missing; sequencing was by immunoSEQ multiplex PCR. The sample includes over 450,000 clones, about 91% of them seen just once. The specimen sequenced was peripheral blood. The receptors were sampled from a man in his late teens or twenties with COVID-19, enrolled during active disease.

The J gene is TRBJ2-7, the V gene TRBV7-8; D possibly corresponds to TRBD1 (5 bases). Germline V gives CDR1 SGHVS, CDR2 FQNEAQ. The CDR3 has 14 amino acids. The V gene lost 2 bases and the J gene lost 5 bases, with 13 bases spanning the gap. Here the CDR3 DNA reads TGTGCCAGCAGCTTAATGGAAGGGGTGGACGAGCAGTACTTC. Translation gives CASSLMEGVDEQYF.

Here the CDR3 reads CASSPGLSYEQYF. In DNA, the CDR3 is TGTGCCAGCAGCCCGGGACTCTCCTACGAGCAGTACTTC. V is TRBV11-3 and J is TRBJ2-7, with D maybe TRBD2 (6 bases). The CDR3 sequence is 13 residues long. The germline V gene encodes CDR1 SGHNT and CDR2 YENEEA. V was clipped by 5 bases and J by 0 bases, with 8 bases between them.

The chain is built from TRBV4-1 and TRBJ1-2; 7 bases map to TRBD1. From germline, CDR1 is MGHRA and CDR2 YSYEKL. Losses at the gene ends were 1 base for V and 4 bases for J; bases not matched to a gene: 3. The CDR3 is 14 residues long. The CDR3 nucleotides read TGCGCCAGCAGCCAAGCACAGGGGTTCTATGGCTACACCTTC. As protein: CASSQAQGFYGYTF.

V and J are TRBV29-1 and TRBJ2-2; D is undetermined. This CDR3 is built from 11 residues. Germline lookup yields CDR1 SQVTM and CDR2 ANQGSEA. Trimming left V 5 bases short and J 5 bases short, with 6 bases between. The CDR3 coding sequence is TGCAGCGTTCGAACTACCGGGGAGCTGTTTTTT. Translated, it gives CSVRTTGELFF.

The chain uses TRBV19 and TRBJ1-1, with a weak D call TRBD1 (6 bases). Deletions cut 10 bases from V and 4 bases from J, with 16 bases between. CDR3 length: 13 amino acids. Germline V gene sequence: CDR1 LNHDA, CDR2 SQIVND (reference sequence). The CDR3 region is CATEGGRGTEAFF. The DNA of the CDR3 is TGTGCCACCGAGGGGGGGAGGGGCACTGAAGCTTTCTTT.

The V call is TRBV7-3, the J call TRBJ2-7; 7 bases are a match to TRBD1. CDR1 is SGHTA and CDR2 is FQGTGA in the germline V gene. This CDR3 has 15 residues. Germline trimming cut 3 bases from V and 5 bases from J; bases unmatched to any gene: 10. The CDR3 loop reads CASSFSLTGANEQYF. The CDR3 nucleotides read TGTGCCAGCAGCTTTTCCCTTACAGGGGCCAACGAGCAGTACTTC. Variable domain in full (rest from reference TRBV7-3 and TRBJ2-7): GAGVSQTPSNKVTEKGKYVELRCDPISGHTALYWYRQSLGQGPEFLIYFQGTGAADDSGLPNDRFFAVRPEGSVSTLKIQRTERGDSAVYLCASSFSLTGANEQYFGPGTRLTVT.

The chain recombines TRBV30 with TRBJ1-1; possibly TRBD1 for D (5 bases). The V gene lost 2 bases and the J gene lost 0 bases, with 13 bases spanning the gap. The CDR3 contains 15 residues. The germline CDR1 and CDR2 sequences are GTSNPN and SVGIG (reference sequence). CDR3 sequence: CAWSKTGGMNTEAFF. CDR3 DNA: TGTGCCTGGAGTAAAACGGGGGGGATGAACACTGAAGCTTTCTTT.

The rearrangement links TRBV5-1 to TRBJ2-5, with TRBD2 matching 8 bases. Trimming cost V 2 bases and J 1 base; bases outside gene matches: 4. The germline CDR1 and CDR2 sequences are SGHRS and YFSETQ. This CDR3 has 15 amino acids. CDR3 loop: CASSFAGLAQETQYF. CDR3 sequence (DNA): TGCGCCAGCAGCTTCGCTGGACTAGCCCAAGAGACCCAGTACTTC.

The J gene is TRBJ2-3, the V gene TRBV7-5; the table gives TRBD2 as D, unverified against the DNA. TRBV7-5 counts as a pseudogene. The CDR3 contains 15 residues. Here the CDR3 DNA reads TGTGTCAGAACCAAACGGGGATTAAGCACAGATACGCAGTATTTT. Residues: CVRTKRGLSTDTQYF.

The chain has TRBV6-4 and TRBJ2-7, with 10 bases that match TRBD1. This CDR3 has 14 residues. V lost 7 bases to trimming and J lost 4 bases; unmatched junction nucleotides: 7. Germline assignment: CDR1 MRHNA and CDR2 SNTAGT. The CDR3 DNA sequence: TGTGCCAGCATCAGGGGACAGGGGTCGTACGAGCAGTACTTC. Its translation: CASIRGQGSYEQYF.

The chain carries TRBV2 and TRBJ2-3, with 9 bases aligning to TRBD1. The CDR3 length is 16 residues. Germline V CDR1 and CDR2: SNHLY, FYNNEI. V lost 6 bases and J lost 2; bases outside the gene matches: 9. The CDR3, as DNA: TGTGCCAGCAGACCCGGGACAGGGCGGACCACAGATACGCAGTATTTT. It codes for CASRPGTGRTTDTQYF.

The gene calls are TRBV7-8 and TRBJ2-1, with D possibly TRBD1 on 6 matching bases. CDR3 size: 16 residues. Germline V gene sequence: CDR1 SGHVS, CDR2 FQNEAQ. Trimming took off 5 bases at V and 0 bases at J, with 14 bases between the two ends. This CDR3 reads CASSTQGQSSYNEQFF. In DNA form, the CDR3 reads TGTGCCAGCAGCACCCAGGGGCAGAGCTCCTACAATGAGCAGTTCTTC.

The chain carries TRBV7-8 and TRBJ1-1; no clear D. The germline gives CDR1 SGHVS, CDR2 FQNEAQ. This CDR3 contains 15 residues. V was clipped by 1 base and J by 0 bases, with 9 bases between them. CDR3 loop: CASSLDGGMNTEAFF. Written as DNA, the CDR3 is TGTGCCAGCAGCTTAGATGGTGGCATGAACACTGAAGCTTTCTTT.

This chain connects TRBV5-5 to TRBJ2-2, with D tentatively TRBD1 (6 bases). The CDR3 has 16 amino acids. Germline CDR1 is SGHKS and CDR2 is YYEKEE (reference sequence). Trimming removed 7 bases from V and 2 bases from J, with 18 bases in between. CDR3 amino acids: CASWARGGGNTGELFF. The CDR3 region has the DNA TGTGCCAGCTGGGCCCGAGGGGGTGGAAACACCGGGGAGCTGTTTTTT.

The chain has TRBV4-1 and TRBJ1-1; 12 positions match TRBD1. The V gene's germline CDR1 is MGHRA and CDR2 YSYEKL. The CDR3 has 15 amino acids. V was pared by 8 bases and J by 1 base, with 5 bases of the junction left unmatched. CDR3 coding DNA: TGCGCCAGCCATCCGGGACAGGGGGCGAACACTGAAGCTTTCTTT. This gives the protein CASHPGQGANTEAFF.

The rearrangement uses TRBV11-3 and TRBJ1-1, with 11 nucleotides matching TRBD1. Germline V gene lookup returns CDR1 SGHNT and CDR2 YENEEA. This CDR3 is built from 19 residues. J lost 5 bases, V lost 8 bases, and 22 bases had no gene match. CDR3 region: CASGPYLTLGQGGRTEAFF. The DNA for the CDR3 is TGTGCCAGCGGACCTTATCTTACTTTGGGACAGGGGGGGAGGACTGAAGCTTTCTTT. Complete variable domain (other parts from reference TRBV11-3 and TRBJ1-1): EAGVVQSPRYKIIEKKQPVAFWCNPISGHNTLYWYLQNLGQGPELLIRYENEEAVDDSQLPKDRFSAERLKGVDSTLKIQPAELGDSAVYLCASGPYLTLGQGGRTEAFFGQGTRLTVV.

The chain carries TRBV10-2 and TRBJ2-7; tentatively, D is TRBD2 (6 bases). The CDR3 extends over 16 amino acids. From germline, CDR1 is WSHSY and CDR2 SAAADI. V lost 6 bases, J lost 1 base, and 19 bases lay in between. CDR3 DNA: TGCGCCAGCAGACCAACAAATGTAGGGACTTCCTACGAGCAGTACTTC. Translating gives CASRPTNVGTSYEQYF.

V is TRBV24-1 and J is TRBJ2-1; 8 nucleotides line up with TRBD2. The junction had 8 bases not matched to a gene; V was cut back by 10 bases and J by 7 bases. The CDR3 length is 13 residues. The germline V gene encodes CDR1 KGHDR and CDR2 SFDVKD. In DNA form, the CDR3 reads TGTGCCACTACCAATAGCGGGATAAATGAGCAGTTCTTC. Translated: CATTNSGINEQFF.

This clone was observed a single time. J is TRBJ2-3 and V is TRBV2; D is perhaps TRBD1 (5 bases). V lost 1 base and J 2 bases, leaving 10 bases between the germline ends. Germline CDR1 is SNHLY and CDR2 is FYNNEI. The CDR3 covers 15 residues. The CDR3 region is CASSEGTPLTDTQYF. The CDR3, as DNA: TGTGCCAGCAGTGAAGGGACACCACTCACAGATACGCAGTATTTT.

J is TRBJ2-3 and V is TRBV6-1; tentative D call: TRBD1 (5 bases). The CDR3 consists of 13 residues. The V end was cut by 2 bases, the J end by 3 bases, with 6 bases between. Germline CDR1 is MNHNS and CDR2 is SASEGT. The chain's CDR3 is CASSEQGTDTQYF. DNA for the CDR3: TGTGCCAGCAGTGAACAGGGTACAGATACGCAGTATTTT.

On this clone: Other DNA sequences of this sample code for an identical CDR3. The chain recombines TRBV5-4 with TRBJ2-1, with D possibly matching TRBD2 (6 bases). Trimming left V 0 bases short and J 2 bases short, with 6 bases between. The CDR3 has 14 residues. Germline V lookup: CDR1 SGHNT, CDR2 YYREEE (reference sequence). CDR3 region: CASSLGEAYNEQFF. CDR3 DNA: TGTGCCAGCAGCTTGGGGGAGGCCTACAATGAGCAGTTCTTC. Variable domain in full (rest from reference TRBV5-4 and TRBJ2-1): ETGVTQSPTHLIKTRGQQVTLRCSSQSGHNTVSWYQQALGQGPQFIFQYYREEENGRGNFPPRFSGLQFPNYSSELNVNALELDDSALYLCASSLGEAYNEQFFGPGTRLTVL.

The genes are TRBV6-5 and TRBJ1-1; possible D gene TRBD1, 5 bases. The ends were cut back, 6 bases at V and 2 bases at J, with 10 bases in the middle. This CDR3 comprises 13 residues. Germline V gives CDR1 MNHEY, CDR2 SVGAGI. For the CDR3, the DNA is TGTGCCAGCAGCCCCAGGGAAAACACTGAAGCTTTCTTT. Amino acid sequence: CASSPRENTEAFF.

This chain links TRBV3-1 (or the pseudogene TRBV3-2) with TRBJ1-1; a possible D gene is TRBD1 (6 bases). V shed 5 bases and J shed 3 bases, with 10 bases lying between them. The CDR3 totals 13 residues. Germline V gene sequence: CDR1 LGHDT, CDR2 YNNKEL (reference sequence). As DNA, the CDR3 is TGTGCCAGCAGCTACAGGGTCGACACTGAAGCTTTCTTT. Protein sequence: CASSYRVDTEAFF.

For the CDR3, the DNA is TGTGCCAGCAGCATCACCGGGACAGGCTACAATCAGCCCCAGCATTTT. Translation gives CASSITGTGYNQPQHF. V is TRBV5-8 and J is TRBJ1-5; 8 bases align to TRBD1. The CDR3 contains 16 residues. CDR1 and CDR2 (germline): SGHTS, YDEGEE. V was pared by 4 bases and J by 3 bases, with 9 bases of the junction left unmatched. Full variable domain (remainder filled in from reference TRBV5-8 and TRBJ1-5): EAGVTQSPTHLIKTRGQQATLRCSPISGHTSVYWYQQALGLGLQFLLWYDEGEERNRGNFPPRFSGRQFPNYSSELNVNALELEDSALYLCASSITGTGYNQPQHFGDGTRLSIL.

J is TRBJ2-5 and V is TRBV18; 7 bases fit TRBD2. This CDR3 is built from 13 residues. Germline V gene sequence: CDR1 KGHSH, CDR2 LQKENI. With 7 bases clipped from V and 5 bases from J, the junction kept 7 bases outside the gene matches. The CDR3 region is CASLTTSRETQYF. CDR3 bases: TGTGCCAGCTTGACGACTAGCAGGGAGACCCAGTACTTC.

This chain's CDR3 is CASSFNRNNSPLHF. The CDR3 DNA follows: TGTGCCAGCAGTTTTAACAGAAATAATTCACCCCTCCACTTT. The chain recombines TRBV27 with TRBJ1-6, with unresolved D. V was clipped by 3 bases and J by 5 bases, with 8 bases between them. Germline CDR1 and CDR2: MNHEY and SMNVEV (reference sequence). This CDR3 has 14 residues.

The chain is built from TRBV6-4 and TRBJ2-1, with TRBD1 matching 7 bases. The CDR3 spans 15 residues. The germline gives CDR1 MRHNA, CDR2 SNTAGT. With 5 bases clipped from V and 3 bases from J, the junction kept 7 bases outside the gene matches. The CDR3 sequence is CASSPGQWDYNEQFF. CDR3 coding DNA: TGTGCCAGCAGTCCGGGACAGTGGGACTACAATGAGCAGTTCTTC.

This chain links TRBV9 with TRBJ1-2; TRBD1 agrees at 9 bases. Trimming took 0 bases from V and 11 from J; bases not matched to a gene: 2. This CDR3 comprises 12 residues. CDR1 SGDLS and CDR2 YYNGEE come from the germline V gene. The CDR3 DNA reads TGTGCCAGCAGCGTAGGGACAGGGGATTACACCTTC. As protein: CASSVGTGDYTF.

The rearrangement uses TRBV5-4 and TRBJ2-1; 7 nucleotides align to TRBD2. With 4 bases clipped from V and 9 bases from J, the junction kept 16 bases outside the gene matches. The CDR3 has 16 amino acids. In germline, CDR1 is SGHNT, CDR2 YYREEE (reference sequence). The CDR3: CASSDPAGESWVEQFF. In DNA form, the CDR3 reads TGTGCCAGCAGCGACCCGGCGGGAGAGTCATGGGTTGAGCAGTTCTTC.

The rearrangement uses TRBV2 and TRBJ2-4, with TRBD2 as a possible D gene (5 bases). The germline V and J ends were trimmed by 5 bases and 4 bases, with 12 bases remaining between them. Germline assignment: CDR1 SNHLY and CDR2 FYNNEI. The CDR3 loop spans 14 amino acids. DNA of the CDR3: TGTGCCAGCAGTATGAGGGAATCAAAAAACATTCAGTACTTC. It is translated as CASSMRESKNIQYF.

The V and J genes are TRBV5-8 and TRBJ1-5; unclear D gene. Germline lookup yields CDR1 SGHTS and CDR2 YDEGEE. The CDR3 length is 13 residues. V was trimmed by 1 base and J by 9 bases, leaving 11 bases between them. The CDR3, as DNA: TGTGCCAGCAGCTTGAGGGAGCCATCGCCCCAGCATTTT. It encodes CASSLREPSPQHF.

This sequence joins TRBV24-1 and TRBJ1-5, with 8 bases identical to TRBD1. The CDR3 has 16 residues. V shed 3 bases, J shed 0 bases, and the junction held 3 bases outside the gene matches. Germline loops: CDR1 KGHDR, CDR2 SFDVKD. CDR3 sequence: CATSDGQGYSNQPQHF. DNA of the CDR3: TGTGCCACCAGTGATGGACAGGGTTATAGCAATCAGCCCCAGCATTTT.